This TCR beta chain was retrieved from a study of T-cell reconstitution after alpha-beta-depleted transplantation in children. The V gene's germline CDR1 is DFQATT and CDR2 SNEGSKA (reference sequence). Trimming pared 1 base from V and 3 bases from J, leaving 13 bases between. This CDR3 is 14 amino acids long. This clonotype was counted ten times or more. Unique molecular identifiers were incorporated when the TCRbeta library was constructed. TCRdb re-called the PCR reads through MiXCR, storing one row per CDR3 protein. The table shows some 300,000 distinct CDR3 sequences, with around 10% occurring only once.

This TCR was recovered from a boy under three years old with acute myeloid leukemia, due to receive a stem cell transplant. Sequenced material: PBMCs, taken before TCRalphabeta/CD19-depleted stem cell transplant. J is TRBJ2-7 and V is TRBV20-1; D is possibly TRBD2 (6 bases). The CDR3 protein is CSARGASDYYEQYF. The CDR3, as DNA: TGCAGTGCTAGAGGGGCTAGCGACTACTACGAGCAGTACTTC.